This TCR beta chain appears in the sequencing data of a study of prognosis after radiotherapy for stage I lung cancer. In its sample, this clonotype is large (0.1 to 1%). CDR3 of TCR beta was amplified from genomic DNA via a two-round multiplex PCR. Amplification in first-round PCR relied on primers specific to each TRBV and TRBJ gene. Each CDR3 protein gets one entry after TCRdb re-called the multiplex PCR reads with MiXCR. The sample carries 15,000 to 20,000 distinct CDR3 sequences, roughly 30% recorded once. This CDR3 comprises 12 residues. Per the germline V gene, CDR1 is SNHLY and CDR2 is FYNNEI. With 8 bases removed from V and 4 bases from J, the gap between germline ends came to 9 bases.

This TCR derives from a donor over 45 with non-small cell lung cancer. The chain carries TRBV2 and TRBJ2-1, with D perhaps being TRBD1 or TRBD2 (5 bases each). The sample consisted of PBMCs, taken before or after stereotactic body radiation therapy (not recorded which). CDR3 DNA: TGTGCCAGCCTGGGGGAATACAATGAGCAGTTCTTC. This sequence encodes CASLGEYNEQFF.